Shown below are 23 T cell receptor beta chains from a single sample sequenced in a study of response to subunit inactivated influenza vaccine. TCRdb passed the RT-PCR reads through MiXCR, listing each CDR3 protein once. The sample holds fewer than 250,000 distinct CDR3 sequences, around 14% seen once. The source material was CD8+ T cells sorted from PBMCs, sampled around 5 days after vaccination. Receptor source: a man in his forties or fifties who received an inactivated influenza vaccine.

Turning to this clonotype: Relative to the germline gene, one junction end is altered; a read error may explain this. This chain joins TRBV10-2 and TRBJ2-7, with D perhaps TRBD1 (7 bases). The CDR3 has 11 amino acids. CDR1 and CDR2 from the germline V gene are WSHSY and SAAADI. The CDR3 is CASAGGYGQYF. The CDR3 DNA reads as TGCGCCAGCGCAGGGGGGTACGGGCAGTACTTC.

The chain recombines TRBV2 with TRBJ1-4; the D gene is possibly TRBD1 (5 bases). There are 15 residues in the CDR3. Per germline, CDR1 SNHLY and CDR2 FYNNEI. V was clipped by 7 bases and J by 0 bases, with 12 bases between them. CDR3 nucleotide sequence: TGTGCCAGCATCGGGACGCCAGCAACTAATGAAAAACTGTTTTTT. Amino acid sequence: CASIGTPATNEKLFF.

This clonotype appeared once. CDR3 sequence: CASSLDGSLANEQYF. Written as DNA, the CDR3 is TGCGCCAGCAGCCTGGACGGGTCCTTGGCCAACGAGCAGTACTTC. This rearrangement joins TRBV4-3 to TRBJ2-7; the D is unclear. Trimming pared 4 bases from V and 5 bases from J, leaving 18 bases between. Germline values: CDR1 LGHNA, CDR2 YSLEER. The CDR3 is 15 amino acids.

Only a few counts were recorded for this clonotype. The chain employs TRBV13 and TRBJ2-1; TRBD1 agrees at 9 bases. Germline V lookup: CDR1 PRHDT, CDR2 FYEKMQ (reference sequence). The CDR3 length is 15 residues. V lost 5 bases to trimming and J lost 5 bases; unmatched junction nucleotides: 7. The DNA for the CDR3 is TGTGCCAGCAGCCTCCGGGACAGGGCCGACAATGAGCAGTTCTTC. As protein: CASSLRDRADNEQFF.

This clonotype appeared a few times. The V gene is TRBV5-6, the J gene TRBJ2-7, with TRBD2 matching 10 bases. This CDR3 contains 16 residues. CDR1 and CDR2 from the germline V gene are SGHDT and YYEEEE. The trim removed 4 bases at V and 0 bases at J, leaving 7 bases unmatched. CDR3 protein: CASSGGLAPSSYEQYF. Written as DNA, the CDR3 is TGTGCCAGCAGCGGGGGACTAGCGCCTAGCTCCTACGAGCAGTACTTC.

This clonotype was seen only a few times. The chain recombines TRBV10-3 with TRBJ2-5, with 10 bases identical to TRBD2. The CDR3 has 17 residues. In germline, CDR1 is ENHRY, CDR2 SYGVKD. The J segment lost 0 bases and the V segment lost 3 bases, leaving 7 bases of the junction unmatched. The CDR3 loop reads CAISDPTSGAYQETQYF. CDR3 sequence (DNA): TGTGCCATCAGTGACCCCACTAGCGGGGCTTACCAAGAGACCCAGTACTTC.

V and J are TRBV2 and TRBJ2-3, with 7 nucleotides matching TRBD1. V shed 6 bases and J 3 bases; nucleotides not matched to a gene: 6. Germline CDR1 is SNHLY and CDR2 is FYNNEI. CDR3 length: 14 residues. In DNA form, the CDR3 reads TGTGCCAGCAGCACCGACAGGGCTACAGATACGCAGTATTTT. Translation gives CASSTDRATDTQYF.

A remark on this clonotype: With a much larger clone just one base away, this may be a read error. The chain has TRBV20-1 and TRBJ2-7; TRBD1 agrees at 8 bases. Germline V gene lookup returns CDR1 DFQATT and CDR2 SNEGSKA (reference sequence). This CDR3 spans 15 amino acids. The CDR3 sequence: CCARERQGSDSEQYF. Written as DNA, the CDR3 is TGCTGTGCTAGAGAACGACAGGGGTCTGACTCCGAGCAGTACTTC.

This clonotype was seen only once. The chain uses TRBV9 and TRBJ1-3, with a weak D call TRBD1 (6 bases). Trimming removed 4 bases at V and 6 bases at J, with 20 bases between. The length of the CDR3 is 16 residues. CDR1 and CDR2 (germline): SGDLS, YYNGEE. CDR3 coding DNA: TGTGCCAGCAGCTCCTACAGGGAGGAACCTGCAAACACCATATATTTT. This translates into CASSSYREEPANTIYF.

This clonotype turned up a few times. The rearrangement joins TRBV10-3 to TRBJ1-1; D gene uncertain. V lost 5 bases to trimming and J lost 0 bases, with 13 bases between them. The CDR3 sequence is 15 residues long. Germline CDR1 and CDR2: ENHRY and SYGVKD. CDR3 in amino acids: CAISQFQEMNTEAFF. CDR3 in DNA: TGTGCCATCAGTCAGTTCCAGGAGATGAACACTGAAGCTTTCTTT.

The DNA of the CDR3 is TGTGCCAGCAGCCCTTATGGAGTAAATGGAGGCTCCTACGAGCAGTACTTC. Amino acids: CASSPYGVNGGSYEQYF. This chain connects TRBV4-2 to TRBJ2-7; possible D gene TRBD2, 5 bases. V was trimmed by 4 bases and J by 0 bases, leaving 19 bases between them. In germline, CDR1 is LGHNA, CDR2 YNFKEQ. The length of the CDR3 is 17 residues.

This clonotype was seen only once. The junction shows a germline mismatch at one end, possibly a read error. This chain joins TRBV4-1 and TRBJ1-5, with no clear D. Germline CDR1 is MGHRA and CDR2 is YSYEKL. The CDR3 is 16 amino acids. The CDR3 nucleotides are TGCGCCAGCAGCCAAGAGGCAGTCTATAGCAATCAGTCCCAGCATTTT. Amino acids: CASSQEAVYSNQSQHF.

The chain recombines TRBV20-1 with TRBJ2-7; 9 nucleotides match TRBD1. From germline, CDR1 is DFQATT and CDR2 SNEGSKA (reference sequence). The CDR3 extends over 17 amino acids. The ends lost 6 bases at V and 4 bases at J; junction bases unmatched: 19. The CDR3 region is CSARATTGGDPLYEQYF. Written as DNA, the CDR3 is TGCAGTGCGAGGGCCACCACAGGGGGCGATCCTCTTTACGAGCAGTACTTC.

The sample holds many counts of this clonotype. J is TRBJ2-1 and V is TRBV20-1, with a tentative D call TRBD1 (6 bases). This CDR3 region has 13 residues. Trimming removed 2 bases from V and 8 bases from J, with 13 bases in between. Germline CDR1 DFQATT, CDR2 SNEGSKA (reference sequence). The DNA for the CDR3 is TGCAGTGCTAGATCCAGGGGCGCGGATGAGCAGTTCTTC. As protein: CSARSRGADEQFF.

J is TRBJ2-5 and V is TRBV29-1; D assignment may be TRBD1 or TRBD2 (5 bases each). The CDR3 is 16 amino acids. Trimming cost V 3 bases and J 1 base, with 18 bases left between them. Germline lookup yields CDR1 SQVTM and CDR2 ANQGSEA. Here the CDR3 DNA reads TGCAGCGTTGACCTGGACCGGGACCGCATCCAAGAGACCCAGTACTTC. This translates into CSVDLDRDRIQETQYF.

This clonotype was detected a few times. J is TRBJ2-1 and V is TRBV11-1; 7 positions match TRBD1. V lost 2 bases to trimming and J lost 3 bases; unmatched junction nucleotides: 4. CDR3 length: 15 amino acids. In germline, CDR1 is SGHAT, CDR2 FQDESV (reference sequence). The CDR3 loop reads CASSLPGQIYNEQFF. In DNA form, the CDR3 reads TGTGCCAGCAGCTTACCGGGACAGATCTACAATGAGCAGTTCTTC.

This clonotype has more than one count but fewer than ten. The chain recombines TRBV7-9 with TRBJ2-1; D not resolved. The V gene's germline CDR1 is SEHNR and CDR2 FQNEAQ (reference sequence). Deletions cut 5 bases from V and 6 bases from J, with 17 bases between. The CDR3 contains 15 residues. The CDR3 protein is CASSPPFRVGNEQFF. CDR3 nucleotide sequence: TGTGCCAGCAGCCCCCCTTTTAGGGTGGGCAATGAGCAGTTCTTC.

A remark on this clonotype: One end of the junction is discordant with germline, which a read error may explain. The V gene is TRBV15, the J gene TRBJ2-5; D uncertain. CDR3 length equals 14 residues. Germline lookup yields CDR1 LNHNV and CDR2 YYDKDF (reference sequence). The CDR3 nucleotides read TGTGCCACTAGCAGAGATCGAACCCAAGAGACCCAGTACTTC. This encodes CATSRDRTQETQYF.

The chain joins TRBV9 to TRBJ1-1; TRBD1 is a possible D gene (6 bases). The V end was cut by 0 bases, the J end by 0 bases, with 9 bases between. From germline, CDR1 is SGDLS and CDR2 YYNGEE. The CDR3 is made up of 15 amino acids. The CDR3 nucleotides are TGTGCCAGCAGCGTAGGGGGGGGCCTGAACACTGAAGCTTTCTTT. It encodes CASSVGGGLNTEAFF.

V gene TRBV6-1 combines with J gene TRBJ2-3; 16 bases match TRBD2. Germline V gene data show CDR1 as MNHNS and CDR2 as SASEGT. The CDR3 is 17 residues long. V shed 5 bases, J shed 4 bases, and the junction held 6 bases outside the gene matches. This CDR3 is CASSPGLAGGSPDTQYF. CDR3 nucleotide sequence: TGTGCCAGCAGTCCGGGACTAGCGGGGGGGAGCCCAGATACGCAGTATTTT.

The chain employs TRBV7-9 and TRBJ2-7; possibly TRBD2 for D (5 bases). The CDR3 covers 16 residues. Germline CDR1 is SEHNR and CDR2 is FQNEAQ (reference sequence). With 5 bases removed from V and 0 bases from J, the gap between germline ends came to 17 bases. The CDR3 reads CASSIAPGSPSYEQYF. The CDR3 DNA sequence: TGTGCCAGCAGCATTGCTCCGGGGTCCCCCTCCTACGAGCAGTACTTC.

The J gene is TRBJ2-7, the V gene TRBV2; TRBD1 might be the D (6 bases). The CDR3 loop spans 14 amino acids. Per germline, CDR1 SNHLY and CDR2 FYNNEI. Trimming left V 7 bases short and J 0 bases short, with 13 bases between. CDR3 sequence (DNA): TGTGCCAGCACCCGGGACACCGGCTCCTACGAGCAGTACTTC. This codes for CASTRDTGSYEQYF.

The chain uses TRBV7-6 and TRBJ1-1; perhaps TRBD1 as D (5 bases). Trimming cost V 0 bases and J 5 bases, with 10 bases left between them. Germline CDR1 SGHVS, CDR2 FNYEAQ. The CDR3 runs to 14 residues. The chain's CDR3 is CASSLAGGRTEAFF. The CDR3 DNA follows: TGTGCCAGCAGCTTAGCGGGGGGACGGACTGAAGCTTTCTTT.